The 20 T cell receptor beta chains reported below all come from one sample, sequenced in a study of OX40 agonist ivuxolimab in advanced cancers. Using immunoSEQ multiplex PCR, the repertoire was profiled, and TCRdb retains in-frame clones only, with some absent. Of around 74,000 clones in the sample, approximately 83% were seen once. Sample: CD4+ or CD8+ T cells sorted from blood, taken in a trial of the OX40 agonist ivuxolimab. These receptors all come from an adult with an advanced solid tumor such as melanoma, head and neck, liver or kidney cancer.

The chain combines TRBV4-1 with TRBJ2-7; TRBD2 aligns across 7 bases. The junction had 8 bases not matched to a gene; V was cut back by 1 base and J by 2 bases. CDR1 is MGHRA, CDR2 YSYEKL, per germline. This CDR3 is built from 16 residues. The CDR3 nucleotides read TGCGCCAGCAGCCAAGGTAGAGGGAGGGCCCCCTACGAGCAGTACTTC. Translating it yields CASSQGRGRAPYEQYF.

The rearrangement uses TRBV18 and TRBJ2-7, with 7 bases matching TRBD1. In germline, CDR1 is KGHSH, CDR2 LQKENI. The CDR3 totals 13 residues. Losses at the gene ends were 3 bases for V and 3 bases for J; bases not matched to a gene: 2. The CDR3 loop is CASSPGTDYEQYF. The CDR3 nucleotides are TGTGCCAGCTCACCTGGGACAGACTACGAGCAGTACTTC.

This clone was counted between two and nine times. V and J are TRBV10-2 and TRBJ1-3; weak D call: TRBD1 (5 bases). Trimming stripped 8 bases from V and 4 bases from J, with 9 bases between. The CDR3 runs 12 residues. Germline CDR1 reads WSHSY; CDR2 reads SAAADI. CDR3 in DNA: TGCGCCAGCCAGGACATCGGAAACACCATATATTTT. It yields the protein CASQDIGNTIYF.

V usage is TRBV19 and J usage is TRBJ2-3; D could derive from TRBD1 or TRBD2 (7 bases each). The CDR3 is 16 amino acids. CDR1 is LNHDA and CDR2 is SQIVND in the germline V gene (reference sequence). Trimming took off 6 bases at V and 2 bases at J, with 18 bases between the two ends. CDR3 nucleotides: TGTGCCAGTAGATCAGGGGGGGCCGAATTCACAGATACGCAGTATTTT. Amino acid sequence: CASRSGGAEFTDTQYF.

The chain joins TRBV30 to TRBJ1-1; D might be TRBD1 (5 bases). CDR1 and CDR2 from the germline V gene are GTSNPN and SVGIG (reference sequence). The CDR3 length is 13 residues. With 4 bases removed from V and 6 bases from J, the gap between germline ends came to 15 bases. CDR3 loop: CAWNTGPTAEAFF. The CDR3 bases are TGTGCCTGGAATACGGGGCCAACGGCTGAAGCTTTCTTT.

V and J are TRBV5-1 and TRBJ1-1, with D hard to call. Germline assignment: CDR1 SGHRS and CDR2 YFSETQ. V shed 3 bases and J shed 1 base, with 7 bases lying between them. The CDR3 length is 13 residues. The CDR3: CASSSDANTEAFF. The CDR3 bases are TGCGCCAGCAGCTCGGACGCGAACACTGAAGCTTTCTTT.

The V gene is TRBV11-1, the J gene TRBJ2-3; D call uncertain. The germline V and J ends were trimmed by 3 bases and 0 bases, with 4 bases remaining between them. CDR1 is SGHAT and CDR2 is FQDESV in the germline V gene (reference sequence). The CDR3 loop spans 13 amino acids. The CDR3 protein is CASSFSSTDTQYF. The CDR3 DNA is TGTGCCAGCAGCTTTTCTAGCACAGATACGCAGTATTTT.

The genes are TRBV5-6 and TRBJ1-6; D ambiguous. V lost 2 bases and J 8 bases, leaving 14 bases between the germline ends. The germline V gene has CDR1 SGHDT and CDR2 YYEEEE. The CDR3 runs to 15 residues. CDR3 sequence: CASSFTWTADSPLHF. The CDR3 nucleotides are TGTGCCAGCAGCTTTACATGGACGGCAGATTCACCCCTCCACTTT.

This clone was found a few times. This rearrangement joins TRBV12-5 to TRBJ1-1, with D uncertain. V dropped 7 bases and J dropped 1 base, with 10 bases sitting between them. This CDR3 contains 13 residues. In germline, CDR1 is LGHNT, CDR2 FRNRAP. The CDR3 protein is CASDMDGNTEAFF. The CDR3 bases are TGTGCTAGTGATATGGACGGGAACACTGAAGCTTTCTTT.

About this clone: A read error may produce the germline difference seen at one junction end. This chain connects TRBV19 to TRBJ1-1, with a weak D call TRBD1 (5 bases). This CDR3 region has 14 residues. CDR1 and CDR2 (germline): LNHDA, SQIVND (reference sequence). For the CDR3, the DNA is TGTGCGAGTACGGCAGGGATTCCATACACTGAAGCTTTCTTT. Translation: CASTAGIPYTEAFF.

This chain links TRBV18 with TRBJ2-7, with D perhaps TRBD2 (5 bases). The V gene's germline CDR1 is KGHSH and CDR2 LQKENI. Trimming pared 2 bases from V and 3 bases from J, leaving 11 bases between. CDR3 size: 14 residues. This chain's CDR3 is CASSPTGTLYEQYF. In DNA form, the CDR3 reads TGTGCCAGCTCACCAACGGGAACTCTCTACGAGCAGTACTTC.

The chain employs TRBV14 and TRBJ2-7; D unclear. The V gene's germline CDR1 is SGHDN and CDR2 FVKESK. The CDR3 loop spans 13 amino acids. Trimming removed 1 base at V and 4 bases at J, with 8 bases between. Here the CDR3 reads CASSQVNTYEQYF. In nucleotides, the CDR3 is TGTGCCAGCAGCCAAGTTAACACTTACGAGCAGTACTTC.

This sequence joins TRBV7-2 and TRBJ2-7, with D unresolved. V lost 5 bases to trimming and J lost 6 bases, with 11 bases between them. This CDR3 is built from 12 residues. The germline V gene encodes CDR1 SGHTA and CDR2 FQGNSA. DNA of the CDR3: TGTGCCAGCAGCCCAGGATGGGCCGAGCAGTACTTC. Protein: CASSPGWAEQYF.

The chain combines TRBV6-5 with TRBJ2-7, with a weak D call TRBD1 (6 bases). The CDR3 extends over 14 amino acids. V was cut by 6 bases and J by 4 bases, with 16 bases left in between. The germline CDR1 and CDR2 sequences are MNHEY and SVGAGI. The chain's CDR3 is CASRPGHPSYEQYF. DNA of the CDR3: TGTGCCAGCAGACCGGGACATCCGAGTTACGAGCAGTACTTC.

This chain links TRBV10-3 with TRBJ2-1, with 9 bases matching TRBD1. V gave up 6 bases and J gave up 5 bases; unmatched junction bases: 5. Germline CDR1 and CDR2: ENHRY and SYGVKD. This CDR3 has 14 amino acids. The CDR3 sequence: CAIRPDRGNNEQFF. The DNA of the CDR3 is TGTGCCATCAGACCGGACAGGGGCAACAATGAGCAGTTCTTC.

The CDR3 DNA follows: TGCGCCAAACCGACGGAGGACCTGGAGACCCAGTACTTC. The encoded protein is CAKPTEDLETQYF. The chain has TRBV5-1 and TRBJ2-5; D is possibly TRBD2 (5 bases). Trimming took 9 bases from V and 5 from J, leaving 17 bases between them. The CDR3 length is 13 residues. The germline gives CDR1 SGHRS, CDR2 YFSETQ.

The chain couples TRBV29-1 to TRBJ1-3, with D tentatively TRBD1 (6 bases). CDR1 is SQVTM, CDR2 ANQGSEA, per germline. CDR3 length equals 14 residues. The germline V and J ends were trimmed by 0 bases and 12 bases, with 18 bases remaining between them. Here the CDR3 reads CSVEDMAGVRGIYF. In DNA, the CDR3 is TGCAGCGTTGAAGATATGGCAGGGGTTCGGGGCATATATTTT.

This clone has a single count. This chain uses TRBV6-5 with TRBJ1-1; 9 positions match TRBD1. There are 14 residues in the CDR3. The germline V gene encodes CDR1 MNHEY and CDR2 SVGAGI. V lost 5 bases to trimming and J lost 1 base; unmatched junction nucleotides: 2. The CDR3 reads CASSRGQGNTEAFF. In DNA form, the CDR3 reads TGTGCCAGCAGTCGGGGACAGGGGAACACTGAAGCTTTCTTT.

The chain carries TRBV5-1 and TRBJ2-1, with 10 positions matching TRBD2. V was pared by 0 bases and J by 4 bases, with 4 bases of the junction left unmatched. Germline loops: CDR1 SGHRS, CDR2 YFSETQ. The CDR3 length is 16 residues. CDR3 nucleotides: TGCGCCAGCAGCTTGGCCCTAGCGGGGGCGTACAATGAGCAGTTCTTC. This sequence encodes CASSLALAGAYNEQFF.

V gene TRBV10-3 combines with J gene TRBJ2-1; the match to TRBD2 covers 9 bases. The V gene's germline CDR1 is ENHRY and CDR2 SYGVKD. Trimming took 6 bases from V and 8 from J; bases not matched to a gene: 11. CDR3 length: 15 residues. The CDR3 loop is CAIRLRGGAVDEQFF. CDR3 DNA: TGTGCCATCAGGCTTCGCGGGGGGGCCGTTGATGAGCAGTTCTTC.